The T cell receptor beta chain under discussion was sequenced for a study of beta chain features in type 1 diabetes. Study conclusions and caveats: Fewer junction insertions and more nucleotide deletions appeared in type 1 diabetes patients. Shorter TCRB CDR3s, moderately but significantly so, were found in Type 1 diabetes patients in all four CD4+ subsets.

Expressed TCRB transcripts were sequenced, since all the RNA that had been isolated was reverse transcribed. Here immunoSEQ multiplex PCR was the method, and the copy in TCRdb shows in-frame clones only, minus some. This table has around 650,000 clones, under 15% appearing once. Germline values: CDR1 MDHEN, CDR2 SYDVKM. Trimming cost V 5 bases and J 7 bases; bases outside gene matches: 6. The length of the CDR3 is 14 residues. A few counts support this clone. Its antigen is undetermined. The sequence derives from a man aged 30 to 39 with type 1 diabetes. Sequencing was done on a sample of naive CD4+ T cells from blood. The V and J genes are TRBV28 and TRBJ2-3, with 10 nucleotides matching TRBD1. CDR3: CASSTGTGANTQYF. The DNA for the CDR3 is TGTGCCAGCAGTACCGGGACAGGGGCAAATACGCAGTATTTT.